The count of the clone carrying this T cell receptor (beta chain) is one. This study enrolled people aged roughly 18 to 89 from roughly 24 US geographic areas. Participant reports of clinical history set cohort assignment. Two negative PCRs, clearance, or symptom resolution were required of recovered Cohort 3 donors. This record belongs to a study of blood T cell repertoires in COVID-19. Study-wide background: From T cells, B-cell-depleted T cells, or PBMCs came the material, which was cDNA or gDNA.

Only in-frame clones appear in the TCRdb table, and some are missing; sequencing was by immunoSEQ multiplex PCR. The sample includes a few hundred thousand clones, 88% of them seen just once. Sequenced: PBMCs or T cells enriched from blood (not recorded which). The clonotype originates from a woman aged 18-29 years who had recovered from COVID-19.

The CDR3 sequence: CASSLVAGANNEQFF. Written as DNA, the CDR3 is TGCGCCAGCAGCTTGGTAGCGGGGGCTAACAATGAGCAGTTCTTC. The chain is built from TRBV5-1 and TRBJ2-1; TRBD2 agrees at 9 bases. Germline V gene sequence: CDR1 SGHRS, CDR2 YFSETQ. V shed 0 bases, J shed 5 bases, and the junction held 3 bases outside the gene matches. The CDR3 extends over 15 amino acids.